These 26 T cell receptor beta chains were all obtained from the same sample, sequenced in a study of cytotoxic CD8 clonotypes in ibrutinib-treated CLL. Only in-frame clones appear in the TCRdb table, and some are missing; sequencing was by immunoSEQ multiplex PCR. The data show about 80,000 clones, about 76% seen once. The material was PBMCs, obtained after 12 months of ibrutinib treatment. Source of these receptors: a human donor with chronic lymphocytic leukemia.

This sequence joins TRBV5-6 and TRBJ2-3; weak D call: TRBD2 (5 bases). V shed 0 bases and J shed 0 bases, with 11 bases lying between them. CDR1 and CDR2 (germline): SGHDT, YYEEEE. The CDR3 extends over 16 amino acids. CDR3 protein: CASSLEVGGSTDTQYF. The CDR3 region has the DNA TGTGCCAGCAGCTTGGAGGTGGGCGGGAGCACAGATACGCAGTATTTT.

The gene calls are TRBV7-3 and TRBJ2-3; D is undetermined. V was clipped by 5 bases and J by 0 bases, with 9 bases between them. Germline V gene sequence: CDR1 SGHTA, CDR2 FQGTGA. The CDR3 consists of 14 residues. The CDR3, as DNA: TGTGCCAGCAGCACCCAGGCGAGCACAGATACGCAGTATTTT. It specifies CASSTQASTDTQYF.

The V and J genes are TRBV10-3 and TRBJ1-2; no firm D call. Looked up from germline, CDR1 is ENHRY and CDR2 is SYGVKD. The CDR3 length is 14 residues. Trimming left V 0 bases short and J 4 bases short, with 9 bases between. CDR3 in amino acids: CAISESLGVYGYTF. CDR3 nucleotides: TGTGCCATCAGTGAGTCGTTGGGAGTCTATGGCTACACCTTC.

The V gene is TRBV19, the J gene TRBJ2-5, with no clear D. This CDR3 is built from 13 residues. The germline V and J ends were trimmed by 10 bases and 5 bases, with 17 bases remaining between them. The germline V gene has CDR1 LNHDA and CDR2 SQIVND (reference sequence). The DNA of the CDR3 is TGTGCCACCGCGCGGCAGGCCGAGGAGACCCAGTACTTC. Its protein is CATARQAEETQYF. The variable domain in full, completed from reference TRBV19 and TRBJ2-5, reads DGGITQSPKYLFRKEGQNVTLSCEQNLNHDAMYWYRQDPGQGLRLIYYSQIVNDFQKGDIAEGYSVSREKKESFPLTVTSAQKNPTAFYLCATARQAEETQYFGPGTRLLVL.

The chain uses TRBV27 and TRBJ1-5; no clear D. CDR1 and CDR2 from the germline V gene are MNHEY and SMNVEV (reference sequence). Deletions cut 6 bases from V and 0 bases from J, with 9 bases between. The CDR3 length is 14 residues. The CDR3, as DNA: TGTGCCAGCAGCCCATGGGGTAGCAATCAGCCCCAGCATTTT. Translating it yields CASSPWGSNQPQHF.

The chain links TRBV6-5 to TRBJ1-1; the match to TRBD1 covers 8 bases. The CDR3 spans 13 residues. The V gene end was trimmed by 6 bases and the J gene end by 5 bases; junction bases not matched to a gene: 5. In germline, CDR1 is MNHEY, CDR2 SVGAGI. As DNA, the CDR3 is TGTGCCAGCAGAAAGCAGGGGGCGACTGAAGCTTTCTTT. This gives the protein CASRKQGATEAFF.

The rearrangement links TRBV6-6 to TRBJ1-1; D might be TRBD1 (6 bases). The CDR3 sequence is 15 residues long. The V end was cut by 6 bases, the J end by 4 bases, with 18 bases between. The germline V gene encodes CDR1 MNHNY and CDR2 SVGAGI (reference sequence). CDR3 nucleotide sequence: TGTGCCAGCAGCTCCCCCTTTTTAGGGGGCACTGAAGCTTTCTTT. Protein sequence: CASSSPFLGGTEAFF.

The rearrangement uses TRBV4-1 and TRBJ1-4; 8 nucleotides match TRBD1. V shed 1 base and J 4 bases; nucleotides not matched to a gene: 8. CDR1 and CDR2 (germline): MGHRA, YSYEKL. The CDR3 consists of 17 residues. CDR3 bases: TGCGCCAGCAGCCAAGGTCTGACAGGGGACGGTAATGAAAAACTGTTTTTT. This gives the protein CASSQGLTGDGNEKLFF.

The chain couples TRBV5-1 to TRBJ2-7, with D perhaps matching TRBD2 (5 bases). V was clipped by 0 bases and J by 0 bases, with 7 bases between them. The germline V gene encodes CDR1 SGHRS and CDR2 YFSETQ. The CDR3 covers 14 residues. CDR3 protein: CASSLGGDSYEQYF. CDR3 DNA sequence: TGCGCCAGCAGCTTGGGGGGAGACTCCTACGAGCAGTACTTC.

This clone has a single count. CDR3 region: CASSTHSYGYTF. Here the CDR3 DNA reads TGTGCCAGCAGTACTCACAGCTATGGCTACACCTTC. The gene calls are TRBV6-5 and TRBJ1-2; unclear D gene. CDR3 length equals 12 residues. Deletions cut 5 bases from V and 4 bases from J, with 8 bases between. Germline values: CDR1 MNHEY, CDR2 SVGAGI.

The chain links TRBV10-3 to TRBJ2-6; no firm D call. The CDR3 has 13 amino acids. Trimming pared 6 bases from V and 1 base from J, leaving 4 bases between. Germline CDR1 and CDR2: ENHRY and SYGVKD. CDR3 nucleotides: TGTGCCATCAGCCGATCTGGGGCCAACGTCCTGACTTTC. It codes for CAISRSGANVLTF.

The chain carries TRBV4-3 and TRBJ2-7; 8 bases agree with TRBD1. This CDR3 spans 17 amino acids. Germline CDR1 is LGHNA and CDR2 is YSLEER. V shed 1 base, J shed 6 bases, and the junction held 14 bases outside the gene matches. CDR3 protein: CASSQGGDRRYRGEQYF. The CDR3 DNA sequence: TGCGCCAGCAGCCAAGGGGGGGACAGGAGGTATCGGGGCGAGCAGTACTTC.

This chain joins TRBV7-9 and TRBJ1-5, with D possibly being TRBD1 (6 bases). Germline values: CDR1 SEHNR, CDR2 FQNEAQ (reference sequence). Trimming took off 5 bases at V and 5 bases at J, with 19 bases between the two ends. The CDR3 has 16 amino acids. The CDR3, as DNA: TGTGCCAGCAGCCCAAAATCGGCAGGGGTGGATCAGCCCCAGCATTTT. This codes for CASSPKSAGVDQPQHF.

This clone showed up just a few times. The chain has TRBV5-6 and TRBJ2-1; 11 bases agree with TRBD2. The CDR3 extends over 17 amino acids. Germline CDR1 is SGHDT and CDR2 is YYEEEE. Losses at the gene ends were 1 base for V and 1 base for J; bases not matched to a gene: 4. In DNA, the CDR3 is TGTGCCAGCAGCTTGTCGACTAGCGGGGCTTCCTACAATGAGCAGTTCTTC. As protein: CASSLSTSGASYNEQFF.

This rearrangement joins TRBV29-1 to TRBJ1-3; D not resolved. Germline CDR1 SQVTM, CDR2 ANQGSEA. This CDR3 is 11 amino acids long. V lost 4 bases and J 4 bases, leaving 5 bases between the germline ends. Written as DNA, the CDR3 is TGCAGCGTTGCAGTAGGAAACACCATATATTTT. This gives the protein CSVAVGNTIYF.

The genes are TRBV9 and TRBJ2-1, with 11 bases that match TRBD2. The ends lost 3 bases at V and 2 bases at J; junction bases unmatched: 4. This CDR3 has 16 residues. Germline V lookup: CDR1 SGDLS, CDR2 YYNGEE. The CDR3 protein is CASSDSGRAPYNEQFF. The CDR3, as DNA: TGTGCCAGCAGCGATAGCGGGAGGGCACCCTACAATGAGCAGTTCTTC. The whole variable domain, filled in from reference TRBV9 and TRBJ2-1, reads DSGVTQTPKHLITATGQRVTLRCSPRSGDLSVYWYQQSLDQGLQFLIQYYNGEERAKGNILERFSAQQFPDLHSELNLSSLELGDSALYFCASSDSGRAPYNEQFFGPGTRLTVL.

This chain connects TRBV7-3 to TRBJ1-1; possible D gene TRBD1, 5 bases. The CDR3 length is 16 residues. In germline, CDR1 is SGHTA, CDR2 FQGTGA. V shed 8 bases and J shed 0 bases, with 19 bases lying between them. CDR3 region: CASALRAGSLNTEAFF. The CDR3 DNA follows: TGTGCCAGCGCTCTTCGGGCAGGGTCCCTGAACACTGAAGCTTTCTTT.

The chain joins TRBV5-6 to TRBJ1-5, with D tentatively TRBD1 (5 bases). Germline CDR1 SGHDT, CDR2 YYEEEE. The CDR3 spans 17 residues. Trimming left V 1 base short and J 0 bases short, with 14 bases between. CDR3 region: CASSLRRGSFSNQPQHF. Written as DNA, the CDR3 is TGTGCCAGCAGCTTGAGGAGGGGAAGCTTTAGCAATCAGCCCCAGCATTTT.

The genes are TRBV7-3 and TRBJ2-1; D remains ambiguous. In germline, CDR1 is SGHTA, CDR2 FQGTGA. This CDR3 spans 13 amino acids. V shed 4 bases and J shed 7 bases, with 11 bases lying between them. The CDR3 coding sequence is TGTGCCAGCAGCTCCCCCCCCGGGAATGAGCAGTTCTTC. It translates to CASSSPPGNEQFF.

This clone was observed a few times. V usage is TRBV30 and J usage is TRBJ2-2, with D unclear. V was shortened by 3 bases and J by 1 base, with 9 bases between the two germline ends. CDR3 size: 14 residues. Germline CDR1 and CDR2: GTSNPN and SVGIG (reference sequence). The CDR3 is CAWRTGGNTGELFF. DNA of the CDR3: TGTGCCTGGAGGACGGGTGGGAACACCGGGGAGCTGTTTTTT.

The V and J genes are TRBV4-2 and TRBJ1-5, with 7 positions matching TRBD1. The germline V gene has CDR1 LGHNA and CDR2 YNFKEQ. The CDR3 sequence is 15 residues long. V gave up 5 bases and J gave up 2 bases; unmatched junction bases: 6. Here the CDR3 reads CASSKGGLGNQPQHF. The CDR3 nucleotides read TGTGCCAGCAGCAAAGGGGGCTTGGGCAATCAGCCCCAGCATTTT.

V and J are TRBV11-3 and TRBJ2-7; 9 nucleotides match TRBD1. This CDR3 contains 15 residues. CDR1 is SGHNT and CDR2 is YENEEA in the germline V gene. The V gene end was trimmed by 4 bases and the J gene end by 2 bases; junction bases not matched to a gene: 6. The chain's CDR3 is CASSSGDRATYEQYF. As DNA, the CDR3 is TGTGCCAGCAGCTCCGGGGACAGGGCGACCTACGAGCAGTACTTC.

The chain is built from TRBV19 and TRBJ2-5; 7 nucleotides line up with TRBD2. Trimming took 3 bases from V and 5 from J; bases not matched to a gene: 9. CDR3 size: 15 residues. Per the germline V gene, CDR1 is LNHDA and CDR2 is SQIVND (reference sequence). The CDR3 coding sequence is TGTGCCAGTAGTATTGGCCCCCCGACTAGCGAGACCCAGTACTTC. Encoded protein: CASSIGPPTSETQYF.

The CDR3 protein is CASSPRGPDGELFF. CDR3 DNA sequence: TGCGCCAGCAGCCCCCGGGGTCCTGACGGGGAGCTGTTTTTT. The rearrangement joins TRBV5-1 to TRBJ2-2; D may be TRBD2 (5 bases). Germline assignment: CDR1 SGHRS and CDR2 YFSETQ. Deletions cut 4 bases from V and 7 bases from J, with 14 bases between. This CDR3 region has 14 residues.

A few counts support this clone. This sequence joins TRBV30 and TRBJ2-1; TRBD1 matches 10 bases. Trimming at V came to 3 bases and at J to 3 bases, leaving 8 bases not matched to a gene. The CDR3 has 16 amino acids. CDR1 is GTSNPN and CDR2 is SVGIG in the germline V gene (reference sequence). This chain's CDR3 is CAWSQSRTGGYNEQFF. In DNA, the CDR3 is TGTGCCTGGAGCCAAAGTAGGACAGGGGGCTACAATGAGCAGTTCTTC. Variable domain in full (rest from reference TRBV30 and TRBJ2-1): SQTIHQWPATLVQPVGSPLSLECTVEGTSNPNLYWYRQAAGRGLQLLFYSVGIGQISSEVPQNLSASRPQDRQFILSSKKLLLSDSGFYLCAWSQSRTGGYNEQFFGPGTRLTVL.

V usage is TRBV7-3 and J usage is TRBJ2-2, with D tentatively TRBD1 (7 bases). Trimming took 5 bases from V and 7 from J, leaving 14 bases between them. The germline V gene encodes CDR1 SGHTA and CDR2 FQGTGA. The CDR3 totals 14 residues. CDR3 DNA: TGTGCCAGCAGCCCGCAGGGGGGCAGCGGGGAGCTGTTTTTT. Residues: CASSPQGGSGELFF.